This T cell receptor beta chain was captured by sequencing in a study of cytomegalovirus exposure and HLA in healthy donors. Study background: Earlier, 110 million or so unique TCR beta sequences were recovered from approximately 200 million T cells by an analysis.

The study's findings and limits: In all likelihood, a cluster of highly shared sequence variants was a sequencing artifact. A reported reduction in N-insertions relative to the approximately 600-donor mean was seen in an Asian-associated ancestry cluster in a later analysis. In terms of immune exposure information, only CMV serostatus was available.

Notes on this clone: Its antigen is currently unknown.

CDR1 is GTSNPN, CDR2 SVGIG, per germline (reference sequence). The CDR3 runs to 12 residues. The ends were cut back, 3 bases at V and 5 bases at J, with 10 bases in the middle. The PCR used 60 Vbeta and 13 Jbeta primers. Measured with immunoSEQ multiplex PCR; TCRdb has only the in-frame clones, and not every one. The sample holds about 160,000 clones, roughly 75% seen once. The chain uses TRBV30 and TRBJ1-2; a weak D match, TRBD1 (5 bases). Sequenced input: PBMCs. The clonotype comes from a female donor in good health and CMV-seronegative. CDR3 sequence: CAWSRDRYGYTF. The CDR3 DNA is TGTGCCTGGAGCCGAGACAGATATGGCTACACCTTC.